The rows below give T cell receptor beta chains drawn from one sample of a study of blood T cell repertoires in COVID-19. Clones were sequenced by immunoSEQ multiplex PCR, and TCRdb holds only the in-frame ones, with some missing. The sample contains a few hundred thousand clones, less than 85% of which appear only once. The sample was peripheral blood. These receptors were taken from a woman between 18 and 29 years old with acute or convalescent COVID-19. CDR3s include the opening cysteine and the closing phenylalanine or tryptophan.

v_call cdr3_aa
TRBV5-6 CASSSGTGMRGNTIYF
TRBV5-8 CASSPGLAGAVETQYF
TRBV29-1 CSVGAERGSEQYF
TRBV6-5 CASSRTGGKAFF
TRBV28 CASSLSRGQGYEQYF
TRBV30 CAWNQGAENTGELFF
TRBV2 CASSEWAGEEQFF
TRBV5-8 CASSSYQGARETQYF
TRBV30 CAWSAGQGATYEQYF
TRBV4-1 CASSQEGGAANEKLFF
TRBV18 CASSQMGGSSYEQYF
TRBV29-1 CSAGRREFSEAFF
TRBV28 CASSLWDSRHGYTF
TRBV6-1 CASSETPTLAGVGETQYF
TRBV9 CASSATTGKDTEAFF
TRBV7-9 CASSLGGIGTEAFF
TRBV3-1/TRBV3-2 CASSQGAAYEQYF
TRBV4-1 CASSQDGGVNTEAFF
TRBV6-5 CASSYYDTLNTEAFF
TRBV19 CASSIGTGELFF
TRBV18 CASSLGSGGEAFF
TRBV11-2 CASSLVPGGNTIYF
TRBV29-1 CSAGAQNTGELFF
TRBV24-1 CATSDDGQPNYGYTF
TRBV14 CASSQDLSNEQFF
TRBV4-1 CASNAGTGRDQPQHF
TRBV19 CASTGTDNEQYF
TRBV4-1 CASSQDLDPYQPQHF
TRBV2 CASSESGSELYEQYF
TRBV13 CASSTWDRGGYTF
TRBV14 CASSSLFAGRTDTQYF
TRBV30 CAGDRPNLNTGELFF
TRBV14 CASSQEWGQGNNEQFF
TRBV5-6 CASSPLLSPRYEQYF
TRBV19 CASSITVMNTEAFF
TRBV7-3 CASSRGGLQGGGEQFF
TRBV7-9 CASSRDRIGNSNTGELFF
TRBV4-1 CASSLTGPVADTQYF
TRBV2 CASTPGGTTEAFF
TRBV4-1 CASSQSGFVSSGNTIYF